This is a list of T cell receptor beta chains from one sample in a study of cytomegalovirus exposure and HLA in healthy donors. Here immunoSEQ multiplex PCR was the method, and the copy in TCRdb shows in-frame clones only, minus some. The table lists about 64,000 clones, 95% of them singletons, with less than 7% in the top ten. Source material: PBMCs. The receptors stem from a woman aged 18-35 years in good health and CMV-seropositive. Both conserved end residues are part of each CDR3. The D gene is left open where the match is weak. Where a row states a size, it is once, few, many or the class of an expanded clone; other rows omit it.

CASSLVPLTSGTTGEQYF	TGCGCCAGCAGCCTAGTACCTCTCACGTCCGGGACAACGGGCGAGCAGTACTTC	.	.	TRBV4-1	TRBJ2-7
CASSQAGTPANSPLHF	TGTGCCAGCAGCCAGGCTGGGACACCAGCTAATTCACCCCTCCACTTT	.	.	TRBV5-5	TRBJ1-6
CASSLHANYGYTF	TGTGCCAGCAGTTTACATGCTAACTATGGCTACACCTTC	.	.	TRBV27	TRBJ1-2
CASSFGTNHHYDTQYF	TGTGCCAGCAGTTTCGGGACTAACCACCACTATGATACGCAGTATTTT	.	TRBD2	TRBV27	TRBJ2-3
CASSLAGRDGTSGIEQYF	TGCGCCAGCAGCCTAGCCGGGCGGGACGGGACTAGTGGAATTGAGCAGTACTTC	once	TRBD2	TRBV4-1	TRBJ2-7
CASRGLAGGGEQFF	TGTGCCAGCAGAGGACTAGCGGGAGGGGGAGAGCAGTTCTTC	.	TRBD2	TRBV7-3	TRBJ2-1
CASSLNPAGAYNEQFF	TGTGCCAGCAGCTTGAATCCAGCGGGTGCCTACAATGAGCAGTTCTTC	.	.	TRBV5-4	TRBJ2-1
CASSKLAGAYEQYF	TGTGCCAGCAGTAAACTAGCGGGAGCCTACGAGCAGTACTTC	once	TRBD2	TRBV28	TRBJ2-7
CASSVVRASLRNEQFF	TGTGCCAGCAGCGTAGTGAGGGCCAGTCTGAGGAATGAGCAGTTCTTC	.	.	TRBV9	TRBJ2-1
CASSPGRLAGALGTDTQYF	TGTGCCAGCAGCCCCGGGAGACTAGCGGGGGCCCTGGGGACAGATACGCAGTATTTT	.	TRBD2	TRBV7-3	TRBJ2-3
CASTPGQFSYEQYF	TGTGCCAGCACCCCTGGGCAGTTTTCCTACGAGCAGTACTTC	.	.	TRBV28	TRBJ2-7
CASSSGPSPPNEQYF	TGTGCCAGCAGCTCTGGGCCTTCACCACCAAACGAGCAGTACTTC	.	.	TRBV11-3	TRBJ2-7
CATSRDAGGGQPQHF	TGTGCCACCAGCAGAGATGCAGGGGGCGGGCAGCCCCAGCATTTT	.	TRBD1	TRBV15	TRBJ1-5
CASSPPTAMNTEAFF	TGTGCCAGCAGTCCCCCTACAGCCATGAACACTGAAGCTTTCTTT	.	.	TRBV28	TRBJ1-1
CASSLGSSGGYEQYF	TGTGCCAGCAGCTTAGGTTCTAGCGGGGGCTACGAGCAGTACTTC	.	TRBD2	TRBV7-6	TRBJ2-7
CASSWDSLFNEQFF	TGTGCCAGCAGTTGGGACTCTCTCTTTAATGAGCAGTTCTTC	.	.	TRBV27	TRBJ2-1